The next 3 T cell receptor beta chains were all read from a single sample in a study of blood T cell repertoires in COVID-19. This table comes from immunoSEQ multiplex PCR, and its TCRdb copy is limited to in-frame clones, with some not included. The sample has 130,000 to 150,000 clones; over 70% are singletons. Sequences were obtained from peripheral blood. These receptors were collected from a man in his fifties or sixties who had recovered from COVID-19.

The CDR3 DNA sequence: TGTGCCAGCAGCCAGGGGGCGCGACTGTCCGGGGAGCTGTTTTTT. Protein sequence: CASSQGARLSGELFF. This chain connects TRBV7-3 to TRBJ2-2; 8 bases align to TRBD1. Germline CDR1 reads SGHTA; CDR2 reads FQGTGA. The J segment lost 6 bases and the V segment lost 5 bases, leaving 8 bases of the junction unmatched. This CDR3 has 15 amino acids.

The chain is built from TRBV28 and TRBJ2-2; no clear D gene. There are 12 residues in the CDR3. V was shortened by 3 bases and J by 6 bases, with 5 bases between the two germline ends. Looked up from germline, CDR1 is MDHEN and CDR2 is SYDVKM. Here the CDR3 DNA reads TGTGCCAGCAGTTTTAGCTCCGGGGAGCTGTTTTTT. This codes for CASSFSSGELFF.

J is TRBJ1-5 and V is TRBV2; D is possibly TRBD1 (5 bases). V lost 3 bases and J lost 4, with 13 bases in between. This CDR3 comprises 15 residues. Germline V gene lookup returns CDR1 SNHLY and CDR2 FYNNEI. Written as DNA, the CDR3 is TGTGCCAGCAGTGACGTTTTAGGGGCGAATCAGCCCCAGCATTTT. It specifies CASSDVLGANQPQHF.